The present TCR beta chain was sequenced within a study of T cells in Graves' hyperthyroidism and ophthalmopathy. CDR3 length equals 15 residues. Germline CDR1 is SEHNR and CDR2 is FQNEAQ (reference sequence). V lost 1 base and J lost 7; bases outside the gene matches: 5. Amplified regions were TCR beta CDR3 sequences from RNA transcripts. The primer set for the first-round RT-PCR of the TCR CDR3 was HTBI. One entry per CDR3 protein, called by TCRdb with MiXCR from the multiplex PCR reads. This repertoire shows over 500,000 distinct CDR3 sequences, approximately 14% found once; its top ten account for roughly 13%. The sample holds many counts of this clonotype.

Sequencing was done on a sample of blood. V is TRBV7-9 and J is TRBJ2-1; 9 nucleotides align to TRBD2. This TCR came from a woman in her thirties or forties with Graves' hyperthyroidism. The CDR3 DNA reads as TGTGCCAGCAGCTTAGTTAGCGGGAGTAGAAATGAGCAGTTCTTC. Encoded protein: CASSLVSGSRNEQFF.